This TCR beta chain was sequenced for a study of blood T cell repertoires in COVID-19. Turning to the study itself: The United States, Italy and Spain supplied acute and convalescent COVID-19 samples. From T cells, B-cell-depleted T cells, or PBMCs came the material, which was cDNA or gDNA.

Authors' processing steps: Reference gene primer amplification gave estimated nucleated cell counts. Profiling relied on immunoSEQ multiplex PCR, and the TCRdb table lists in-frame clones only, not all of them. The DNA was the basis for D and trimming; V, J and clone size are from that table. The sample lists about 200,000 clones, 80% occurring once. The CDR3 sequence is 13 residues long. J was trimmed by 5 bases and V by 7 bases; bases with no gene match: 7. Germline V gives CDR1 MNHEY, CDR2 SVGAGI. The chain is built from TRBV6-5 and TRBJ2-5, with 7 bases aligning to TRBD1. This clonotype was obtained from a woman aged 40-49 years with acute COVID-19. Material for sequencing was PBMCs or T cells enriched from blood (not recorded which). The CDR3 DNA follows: TGTGCCAGCAAGGGACAGCCGGGGGAGACCCAGTACTTC. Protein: CASKGQPGETQYF.